Listed below are T cell receptor beta chains from one sample, sequenced in a study of human T cells and chemical hapten exposure. TCRdb analysed the RACE reads with MiXCR anew, one entry per CDR3 protein. This sample yields around 69,000 distinct CDR3 sequences, of which about 9% are seen a single time; roughly 3% belongs to the top ten. The material sequenced was whole blood, taken in connection with sensitization to the hapten diphenylcyclopropenone (DPC). Receptors originate from a woman between 45 and 65 years old with alopecia areata. Some clones in this sample may be carry-over from other donors' samples. The CDR3 runs from the conserved cysteine through the conserved F or W. A D gene is named only where the DNA matches it firmly. Not all rows give a size; the values are once, few, many and, for expanded clones, a class.

TRBV7-2	TRBD1	TRBJ2-7	.	CASSLSGQGYEQYF	TGTGCCAGCAGCTTATCGGGACAGGGCTACGAGCAGTACTTC
TRBV12-3/TRBV12-4	.	TRBJ2-1	few	CASSQGGSAYNEQFF	TGTGCCAGCAGCCAAGGAGGGAGCGCCTACAATGAGCAGTTCTTC
TRBV20-1	TRBD2	TRBJ2-3	.	CSARASGDRTDTQYF	TGCAGTGCTAGAGCTAGCGGGGACCGCACAGATACGCAGTATTTT
TRBV5-6	.	TRBJ1-6	many	CASSSGTINSPLHF	TGTGCCAGCAGCTCCGGGACAATTAATTCACCCCTCCACTTT
TRBV29-1	.	TRBJ2-1	many	CSVVRDEQFF	TGCAGCGTAGTTAGGGATGAGCAGTTCTTC
TRBV24-1	.	TRBJ2-7	.	CATSEWGLEQYF	TGTGCCACCAGTGAGTGGGGGCTCGAGCAGTACTTC
TRBV27	.	TRBJ2-3	.	CAVWTTDTQYF	TGTGCCGTCTGGACCACAGATACGCAGTATTTT
TRBV7-9	TRBD2	TRBJ2-3	few	CASSLISGSFGDTQYF	TGTGCCAGCAGCTTAATTAGCGGGAGTTTTGGAGATACGCAGTATTTT
TRBV4-2	.	TRBJ2-1	.	CASSQDRASSNEQFF	TGTGCCAGCAGCCAAGATAGAGCATCCTCTAATGAGCAGTTCTTC
TRBV20-1	.	TRBJ1-5	many	CSASRGADGNQPQHF	TGCAGTGCTTCAAGGGGGGCGGACGGCAATCAGCCCCAGCATTTT
TRBV29-1	TRBD2	TRBJ2-1	many	CSGSGGWEFF	TGCAGCGGCAGCGGGGGGTGGGAGTTCTTC
TRBV29-1	.	TRBJ2-3	few	CSVVFRTQYF	TGCAGCGTTGTGTTCCGGACGCAGTATTTT
TRBV4-2	.	TRBJ1-1	.	CASSQNRRGGTEAFF	TGTGCCAGCAGCCAAAATAGAAGGGGAGGCACTGAAGCTTTCTTT
TRBV5-5	.	TRBJ1-6	few	CASSRRDSNSPLHF	TGTGCCAGCAGCCGCCGGGACTCTAATTCACCCCTCCACTTT
TRBV4-1	.	TRBJ2-1	few	CASSQVDMGFSYNEQFF	TGCGCCAGCAGCCAAGTAGATATGGGGTTCTCCTACAATGAGCAGTTCTTC
TRBV9	TRBD2	TRBJ2-3	many	CASSPTSGSPWFSITDTQYF	TGTGCCAGCAGTCCTACTAGCGGGAGTCCCTGGTTTTCGATCACAGATACGCAGTATTTT
TRBV10-3	.	TRBJ1-5	many	CAISAADQPQHF	TGTGCCATCAGTGCAGCTGATCAGCCCCAGCATTTT
TRBV11-2	.	TRBJ2-7	.	CASSETGYEQYF	TGTGCCAGCAGCGAGACAGGATACGAGCAGTACTTC
TRBV6-5	.	TRBJ1-5	few	CASSYGVEQPQHF	TGTGCCAGCAGTTACGGGGTCGAGCAGCCCCAGCATTTT
TRBV6-5	TRBD2	TRBJ2-1	few	CASRQTTGGPGYNEQFF	TGTGCCAGCAGACAAACCACGGGGGGGCCGGGTTACAATGAGCAGTTCTTC
TRBV10-3	TRBD1	TRBJ1-1	.	CAISEVGQGAGTEAFF	TGTGCCATCAGTGAAGTGGGACAGGGGGCCGGGACTGAAGCTTTCTTT
TRBV5-1	TRBD2	TRBJ2-3	few	CASSLAPSGGTDTQYF	TGCGCCAGCAGCTTGGCGCCTAGCGGAGGCACAGATACGCAGTATTTT
TRBV28	.	TRBJ2-7	few	CASSFDRPSYEQYF	TGTGCCAGCAGTTTCGACAGGCCGTCCTACGAGCAGTACTTC
TRBV14	.	TRBJ1-1	many	CASSPHPTEAFF	TGTGCCAGCAGCCCTCACCCCACTGAAGCTTTCTTT
TRBV7-8	TRBD2	TRBJ2-7	few	CASSLVPSGYEQYF	TGTGCCAGCAGCTTAGTGCCTAGCGGTTACGAGCAGTACTTC
TRBV27	TRBD1	TRBJ2-1	few	CASSPSRQGSNEQFF	TGTGCCAGCAGTCCGAGTAGACAGGGGTCCAATGAGCAGTTCTTC
TRBV12-3/TRBV12-4	.	TRBJ2-1	.	CASITSGSSYNEQFF	TGTGCCAGCATTACCAGCGGTAGCTCCTACAATGAGCAGTTCTTC
TRBV3-1	.	TRBJ2-7	.	CASSPILEPWNEQYF	TGTGCCAGCAGCCCCATACTAGAGCCTTGGAACGAGCAGTACTTC
TRBV6-6	TRBD1	TRBJ1-1	few	CASLTGGTEAFF	TGTGCCAGCCTAACAGGGGGCACTGAAGCTTTCTTT
TRBV28	.	TRBJ2-3	few	CASSQNVRTDTQYF	TGTGCCAGCAGTCAGAACGTACGCACAGATACGCAGTATTTT
TRBV12-3/TRBV12-4	.	TRBJ2-7	many	CASSSPAGVGEQYF	TGTGCCAGCAGTTCCCCCGCAGGGGTGGGGGAGCAGTACTTC
TRBV5-8	.	TRBJ2-7	.	CASSSGAFRYEQYF	TGTGCCAGCAGCTCAGGGGCGTTCCGCTACGAGCAGTACTTC
TRBV13	.	TRBJ2-4	many	CASSLSVGKNIQYF	TGTGCCAGCAGCTTGTCGGTCGGAAAAAACATTCAGTACTTC
TRBV28	.	TRBJ1-5	few	CASSFRMGNQPQHF	TGTGCCAGCAGTTTCAGGATGGGCAATCAGCCCCAGCATTTT
TRBV12-3/TRBV12-4	TRBD1	TRBJ2-1	few	CASSLEALLGRGIDEQFF	TGTGCCAGCAGTTTAGAAGCCCTCCTGGGCAGGGGGATAGATGAGCAGTTCTTC
TRBV27	.	TRBJ1-1	many	CASSLYRDTEAFF	TGTGCCAGCAGTTTATACAGGGATACTGAAGCTTTCTTT
TRBV11-3	.	TRBJ2-4	.	CASSLGGMGKNIQYF	TGTGCCAGCAGCTTAGGGGGAATGGGCAAAAACATTCAGTACTTC
TRBV3-1	.	TRBJ2-7	few	CASSQALHEQYF	TGTGCCAGCAGCCAGGCCCTCCACGAGCAGTACTTC
TRBV6-2/TRBV6-3	TRBD1	TRBJ1-5	.	CASSFSGGYQPQHF	TGTGCCAGCAGCTTCTCAGGGGGGTATCAGCCCCAGCATTTT